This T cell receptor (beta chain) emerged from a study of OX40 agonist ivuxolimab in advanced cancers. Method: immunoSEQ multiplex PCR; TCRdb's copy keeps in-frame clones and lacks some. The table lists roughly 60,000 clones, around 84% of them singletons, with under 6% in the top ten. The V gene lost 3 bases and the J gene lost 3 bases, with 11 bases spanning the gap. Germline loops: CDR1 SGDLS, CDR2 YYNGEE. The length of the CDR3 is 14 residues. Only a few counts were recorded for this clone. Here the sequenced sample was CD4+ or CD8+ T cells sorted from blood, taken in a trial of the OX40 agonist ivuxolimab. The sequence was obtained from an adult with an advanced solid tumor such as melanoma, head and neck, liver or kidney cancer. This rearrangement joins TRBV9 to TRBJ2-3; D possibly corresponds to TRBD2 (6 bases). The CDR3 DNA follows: TGTGCCAGCAGCGCGGGGGTTTTGACAGATACGCAGTATTTT. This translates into CASSAGVLTDTQYF. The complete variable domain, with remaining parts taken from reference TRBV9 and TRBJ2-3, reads DSGVTQTPKHLITATGQRVTLRCSPRSGDLSVYWYQQSLDQGLQFLIQYYNGEERAKGNILERFSAQQFPDLHSELNLSSLELGDSALYFCASSAGVLTDTQYFGPGTRLTVL.